Each of the 25 T cell receptor beta chains below was sequenced from the same sample in a study of cytomegalovirus exposure and HLA in healthy donors. Sequencing was performed with immunoSEQ multiplex PCR; in TCRdb, only in-frame clones are kept and a portion is missing. The sample lists approximately 150,000 clones; around four fifths were seen once. Input material: PBMCs. The receptors come from a man younger than 40 in good health and CMV-seropositive.

This clone was observed a single time. The rearrangement uses TRBV2 and TRBJ2-7; possibly TRBD2 for D (6 bases). Per germline, CDR1 SNHLY and CDR2 FYNNEI. The V end was cut by 5 bases, the J end by 4 bases, with 9 bases between. The CDR3 is 12 residues long. The CDR3: CASSQEGYEQYF. The CDR3 DNA is TGTGCCAGCAGTCAGGAGGGGTACGAGCAGTACTTC. The whole variable domain, remainder taken from reference TRBV2 and TRBJ2-7, is EPEVTQTPSHQVTQMGQEVILRCVPISNHLYFYWYRQILGQKVEFLVSFYNNEISEKSEIFDDQFSVERPDGSNFTLKIRSTKLEDSAMYFCASSQEGYEQYFGPGTRLTVT.

The count of this clone is one. This sequence joins TRBV18 and TRBJ2-4; 7 nucleotides line up with TRBD1. Germline CDR1 KGHSH, CDR2 LQKENI. Germline trimming cut 5 bases from V and 3 bases from J; bases unmatched to any gene: 19. The length of the CDR3 is 19 residues. The CDR3, as DNA: TGTGCCAGCTCATTATCCGGGACAGCCTTTGGGTTAGGCAAAAACATTCAGTACTTC. Translating it yields CASSLSGTAFGLGKNIQYF.

On this clone itself: Other DNA sequences in this specimen translate into the identical CDR3. The genes are TRBV6-5 and TRBJ1-2; TRBD1 matches 8 bases. The length of the CDR3 is 13 residues. Germline V lookup: CDR1 MNHEY, CDR2 SVGAGI. Trimming at V came to 5 bases and at J to 5 bases, leaving 4 bases not matched to a gene. The CDR3 protein is CASSLTGGYGYTF. CDR3 sequence (DNA): TGTGCCAGCAGTCTTACAGGGGGTTATGGCTACACCTTC.

This clone came up once. The rearrangement links TRBV30 to TRBJ1-5; D ambiguous. V lost 0 bases to trimming and J lost 2 bases, with 5 bases between them. CDR1 and CDR2 from the germline V gene are GTSNPN and SVGIG (reference sequence). This CDR3 has 13 amino acids. CDR3 in DNA: TGTGCCTGGAGTGTATATGGCAATCAGCCCCAGCATTTT. It translates to CAWSVYGNQPQHF.

The rearrangement links TRBV19 to TRBJ1-1, with no clear D. V lost 6 bases and J lost 1, with 9 bases in between. Per germline, CDR1 LNHDA and CDR2 SQIVND (reference sequence). This CDR3 is 13 amino acids long. This chain's CDR3 is CASSFTENTEAFF. The CDR3, as DNA: TGTGCCAGTAGCTTTACAGAGAACACTGAAGCTTTCTTT.

The chain uses TRBV27 and TRBJ1-1; 9 bases are shared with TRBD1. Trimming removed 4 bases from V and 6 bases from J; junction bases left unmatched: 3. Germline loops: CDR1 MNHEY, CDR2 SMNVEV (reference sequence). This CDR3 comprises 13 residues. CDR3 coding DNA: TGTGCCAGCAGTTGGACAGGGGAAGCTGAAGCTTTCTTT. This gives the protein CASSWTGEAEAFF.

This sequence joins TRBV4-1 and TRBJ1-3, with 7 bases lining up with TRBD1. The V and J ends lost 1 base and 2 bases, in that order; junction bases with no gene match: 8. The CDR3 contains 17 residues. CDR1 and CDR2 (germline): MGHRA, YSYEKL. The CDR3 nucleotides read TGCGCCAGCAGCCAAGCTTCTGGGACAGATGCTGGAAACACCATATATTTT. This sequence encodes CASSQASGTDAGNTIYF.

The V gene is TRBV7-6, the J gene TRBJ2-7; possibly TRBD1 for D (6 bases). Trimming stripped 2 bases from V and 3 bases from J, with 8 bases between. The length of the CDR3 is 13 residues. CDR1 and CDR2 from the germline V gene are SGHVS and FNYEAQ. CDR3 sequence (DNA): TGTGCCAGCAGCTTACCAGGGGACTACGAGCAGTACTTC. Its translation: CASSLPGDYEQYF.

The chain employs TRBV7-2 and TRBJ2-2, with 7 nucleotides matching TRBD1. The CDR3 is 16 amino acids. The germline gives CDR1 SGHTA, CDR2 FQGNSA. After removal of 5 bases from V and 3 bases from J, the junction contained 9 bases not matched to a gene. The CDR3 loop is CASSLTRTGHTGELFF. CDR3 coding DNA: TGTGCCAGCAGCCTAACAAGGACAGGACACACCGGGGAGCTGTTTTTT.

The chain carries TRBV6-1 and TRBJ1-1; D ambiguous. This CDR3 is built from 11 residues. Germline values: CDR1 MNHNS, CDR2 SASEGT. V dropped 8 bases and J dropped 8 bases, with 12 bases sitting between them. In nucleotides, the CDR3 is TGTGCCAGCTTTCGAACAGAGGAAGCTTTCTTT. Translated, it gives CASFRTEEAFF.

The chain has TRBV7-2 and TRBJ2-3; 9 bases are a match to TRBD2. This CDR3 spans 17 amino acids. V was pared by 4 bases and J by 2 bases, with 10 bases of the junction left unmatched. Germline V lookup: CDR1 SGHTA, CDR2 FQGNSA. CDR3 nucleotide sequence: TGTGCCAGCAGCTCCCGGCGGCTAGCGGGGAACACAGATACGCAGTATTTT. Its protein product is CASSSRRLAGNTDTQYF.

J is TRBJ1-1 and V is TRBV5-1, with 10 nucleotides matching TRBD1. Germline CDR1 is SGHRS and CDR2 is YFSETQ. The CDR3 consists of 15 residues. Trimming removed 4 bases from V and 3 bases from J; junction bases left unmatched: 6. CDR3 sequence reads: CASSGETGGHTEAFF. CDR3 DNA: TGCGCCAGCAGCGGGGAGACAGGGGGCCACACTGAAGCTTTCTTT.

The chain combines TRBV30 with TRBJ1-5; D possibly corresponds to TRBD1 (6 bases). Germline assignment: CDR1 GTSNPN and CDR2 SVGIG (reference sequence). V was cut by 2 bases and J by 6 bases, with 11 bases left in between. This CDR3 comprises 13 residues. In nucleotides, the CDR3 is TGTGCCTGGAGTTACAGGGATGCTCAGCCCCAGCATTTT. Translation gives CAWSYRDAQPQHF.

The V and J genes are TRBV5-1 and TRBJ1-1, with D uncertain. Between the trimmed V and J ends, which lost 0 bases and 1 base, there was a span of 7 bases. The germline V gene has CDR1 SGHRS and CDR2 YFSETQ. The CDR3 runs 14 residues. The chain's CDR3 is CASSLAPPNTEAFF. CDR3 DNA: TGCGCCAGCAGCTTGGCCCCTCCGAACACTGAAGCTTTCTTT.

The chain is built from TRBV19 and TRBJ1-2; D may be TRBD1 (5 bases). Per the germline V gene, CDR1 is LNHDA and CDR2 is SQIVND (reference sequence). V lost 3 bases to trimming and J lost 3 bases, with 8 bases between them. The CDR3 extends over 13 amino acids. CDR3 nucleotide sequence: TGTGCCAGTAGTATCTTGACAGACTATGGCTACACCTTC. This sequence encodes CASSILTDYGYTF.

This chain links TRBV6-6 with TRBJ2-2, with TRBD2 as a possible D gene (6 bases). Germline values: CDR1 MNHNY, CDR2 SVGAGI (reference sequence). The CDR3 spans 16 residues. V was clipped by 4 bases and J by 3 bases, with 15 bases between them. The CDR3 loop is CASSSGGTLYTGELFF. In DNA form, the CDR3 reads TGTGCCAGCAGTTCCGGCGGGACCTTATACACCGGGGAGCTGTTTTTT.

V gene TRBV19 combines with J gene TRBJ1-1; D is perhaps TRBD1 (6 bases). CDR3 length equals 16 residues. CDR1 and CDR2 from the germline V gene are LNHDA and SQIVND (reference sequence). V lost 6 bases to trimming and J lost 3 bases, with 20 bases between them. The CDR3: CASRGLGGHWYTEAFF. CDR3 DNA: TGTGCCAGTAGGGGTTTGGGGGGGCACTGGTACACTGAAGCTTTCTTT.

The rearrangement uses TRBV27 and TRBJ2-2; perhaps TRBD1 as D (6 bases). Trimming shortened V by 8 bases and J by 0 bases, and 10 bases separated the two germline ends. CDR1 is MNHEY and CDR2 is SMNVEV in the germline V gene (reference sequence). CDR3 length: 14 amino acids. The CDR3 DNA follows: TGTGCCAGCGGACAGCTTTCGAACACCGGGGAGCTGTTTTTT. It encodes CASGQLSNTGELFF.

The rearrangement uses TRBV7-3 and TRBJ2-2; 8 bases align to TRBD2. Germline values: CDR1 SGHTA, CDR2 FQGTGA. V was clipped by 3 bases and J by 4 bases; unmatched bases: 4. The CDR3 is 15 residues long. The CDR3 sequence: CASSLGGGTTGELFF. Written as DNA, the CDR3 is TGTGCCAGCAGCTTGGGCGGGGGGACCACCGGGGAGCTGTTTTTT.

The chain has TRBV7-9 and TRBJ2-3; 10 positions match TRBD2. The ends lost 4 bases at V and 1 base at J; junction bases unmatched: 2. Germline V gene lookup returns CDR1 SEHNR and CDR2 FQNEAQ (reference sequence). The CDR3 contains 15 residues. The CDR3 DNA reads as TGTGCCAGCAGCTCAGGACTAGCGGGCACAGATACGCAGTATTTT. It yields the protein CASSSGLAGTDTQYF.

V and J are TRBV10-3 and TRBJ1-2, with 9 bases that match TRBD1. Trimming removed 2 bases from V and 4 bases from J; junction bases left unmatched: 2. The germline gives CDR1 ENHRY, CDR2 SYGVKD. The CDR3 spans 14 residues. CDR3 sequence (DNA): TGTGCCATCAGTGAGACAGGGGGCTTCTATGGCTACACCTTC. Translating gives CAISETGGFYGYTF.

The chain has TRBV18 and TRBJ2-5; the D gene is possibly TRBD1 (6 bases). V lost 5 bases to trimming and J lost 5 bases, with 12 bases between them. CDR1 and CDR2 from the germline V gene are KGHSH and LQKENI. The CDR3 runs to 13 residues. CDR3 in amino acids: CASSSDSLETQYF. CDR3 in DNA: TGTGCCAGCTCATCGGACAGTCTGGAGACCCAGTACTTC.

The CDR3 reads CASSSQGEGEKLFF. CDR3 DNA sequence: TGTGCCAGCAGTTCACAGGGGGAAGGTGAAAAACTGTTTTTT. The chain is built from TRBV28 and TRBJ1-4, with TRBD1 matching over 8 bases. The CDR3 spans 14 residues. V was clipped by 4 bases and J by 7 bases; unmatched bases: 5. Looked up from germline, CDR1 is MDHEN and CDR2 is SYDVKM.

The chain joins TRBV5-4 to TRBJ2-3; the match to TRBD2 covers 7 bases. This CDR3 contains 14 residues. From germline, CDR1 is SGHNT and CDR2 YYREEE (reference sequence). Unmatched junction bases numbered 6, after V lost 4 bases and J lost 4 bases. The CDR3 DNA reads TGTGCCAGCAGCGACCCGGGAGGCGCAGATACGCAGTATTTT. Amino acid sequence: CASSDPGGADTQYF. Drawing the rest from reference TRBV5-4 and TRBJ2-3, the complete variable domain is ETGVTQSPTHLIKTRGQQVTLRCSSQSGHNTVSWYQQALGQGPQFIFQYYREEENGRGNFPPRFSGLQFPNYSSELNVNALELDDSALYLCASSDPGGADTQYFGPGTRLTVL.

V and J are TRBV14 and TRBJ2-7; 7 nucleotides align to TRBD1. The CDR3 has 14 residues. Per germline, CDR1 SGHDN and CDR2 FVKESK. With V trimmed by 1 base and J by 0 bases, 0 bases remained unmatched. The CDR3: CASSQGTGSYEQYF. Written as DNA, the CDR3 is TGTGCCAGCAGCCAAGGGACAGGCTCCTACGAGCAGTACTTC. Variable domain in full (rest from reference TRBV14 and TRBJ2-7): EAGVTQFPSHSVIEKGQTVTLRCDPISGHDNLYWYRRVMGKEIKFLLHFVKESKQDESGMPNNRFLAERTGGTYSTLKVQPAELEDSGVYFCASSQGTGSYEQYFGPGTRLTVT.